These 7 T cell receptor beta chains originate from one sample sequenced in a study of cytomegalovirus exposure and HLA in healthy donors. A multiplex PCR was run with 60 Vbeta primers and 13 Jbeta primers. TCRdb keeps only in-frame clones here, not all; method: immunoSEQ multiplex PCR. The table has more than 90,000 clones, roughly four fifths seen once. The specimen was PBMCs. These receptors all stem from a man in his forties or fifties in good health and CMV-seronegative.

The chain employs TRBV14 and TRBJ2-1, with TRBD1 matching 7 bases. The V segment lost 4 bases and the J segment 4 bases; nucleotides outside the gene matches: 10. Germline V gene sequence: CDR1 SGHDN, CDR2 FVKESK. This CDR3 is 16 amino acids long. The CDR3 protein is CASSRPGQRHYNEQFF. Written as DNA, the CDR3 is TGTGCCAGCAGCCGGCCGGGACAGAGACATTACAATGAGCAGTTCTTC. The full variable domain, rest sourced from reference TRBV14 and TRBJ2-1, is EAGVTQFPSHSVIEKGQTVTLRCDPISGHDNLYWYRRVMGKEIKFLLHFVKESKQDESGMPNNRFLAERTGGTYSTLKVQPAELEDSGVYFCASSRPGQRHYNEQFFGPGTRLTVL.

This clone was seen a single time. The CDR3 loop is CASSSTGGQPQHF. The CDR3 region has the DNA TGTGCCAGCAGCTCCACAGGGGGCCAGCCCCAGCATTTT. The V and J genes are TRBV7-9 and TRBJ1-5, with 9 bases identical to TRBD1. V lost 4 bases, J lost 7 bases, and 2 bases stayed unmatched. Looked up from germline, CDR1 is SEHNR and CDR2 is FQNEAQ (reference sequence). CDR3 size: 13 residues.

The chain has TRBV19 and TRBJ2-2; D ambiguous. Germline CDR1 LNHDA, CDR2 SQIVND (reference sequence). The CDR3 extends over 12 amino acids. V was pared by 4 bases and J by 6 bases, with 6 bases between. CDR3 sequence (DNA): TGTGCCAGTAGTAAGAGCTCCGGGGAGCTGTTTTTT. Translating gives CASSKSSGELFF.

In this sample, this clone turned up a few times. The CDR3 nucleotides read TGTGCCAGCAGCTTACAGTACAGAGATGAGCAGTTCTTC. Its translation: CASSLQYRDEQFF. The rearrangement uses TRBV11-2 and TRBJ2-1; D uncertain. The CDR3 covers 13 residues. CDR1 is SGHAT, CDR2 FQNNGV, per germline. V lost 2 bases and J 8 bases, leaving 10 bases between the germline ends.

The V and J genes are TRBV19 and TRBJ2-6, with D possibly TRBD1 on 6 matching bases. Between the trimmed V and J ends, which lost 8 bases and 4 bases, there was a span of 12 bases. Germline CDR1 and CDR2: LNHDA and SQIVND (reference sequence). The CDR3 loop spans 14 amino acids. As DNA, the CDR3 is TGTGCCAGTGCCCCCAGGGGAGGGGCCAACGTCCTGACTTTC. It translates to CASAPRGGANVLTF.

The chain carries TRBV30 and TRBJ2-7, with a weak D call TRBD2 (5 bases). The CDR3 sequence is 13 residues long. The germline gives CDR1 GTSNPN, CDR2 SVGIG (reference sequence). V lost 3 bases and J 2 bases, leaving 11 bases between the germline ends. This CDR3 reads CAWSAAGPYEQYF. CDR3 DNA: TGTGCCTGGAGCGCGGCGGGTCCCTACGAGCAGTACTTC.

The V gene is TRBV11-3, the J gene TRBJ2-5, with TRBD2 identical over 9 bases. V shed 3 bases, J shed 4 bases, and the junction held 6 bases outside the gene matches. This CDR3 is built from 15 residues. The V gene's germline CDR1 is SGHNT and CDR2 YENEEA. The CDR3 bases are TGTGCCAGCAGCTTGAGGGGAGCGGGGGGAGAGACCCAGTACTTC. Translated: CASSLRGAGGETQYF. Full variable domain (remainder filled in from reference TRBV11-3 and TRBJ2-5): EAGVVQSPRYKIIEKKQPVAFWCNPISGHNTLYWYLQNLGQGPELLIRYENEEAVDDSQLPKDRFSAERLKGVDSTLKIQPAELGDSAVYLCASSLRGAGGETQYFGPGTRLLVL.